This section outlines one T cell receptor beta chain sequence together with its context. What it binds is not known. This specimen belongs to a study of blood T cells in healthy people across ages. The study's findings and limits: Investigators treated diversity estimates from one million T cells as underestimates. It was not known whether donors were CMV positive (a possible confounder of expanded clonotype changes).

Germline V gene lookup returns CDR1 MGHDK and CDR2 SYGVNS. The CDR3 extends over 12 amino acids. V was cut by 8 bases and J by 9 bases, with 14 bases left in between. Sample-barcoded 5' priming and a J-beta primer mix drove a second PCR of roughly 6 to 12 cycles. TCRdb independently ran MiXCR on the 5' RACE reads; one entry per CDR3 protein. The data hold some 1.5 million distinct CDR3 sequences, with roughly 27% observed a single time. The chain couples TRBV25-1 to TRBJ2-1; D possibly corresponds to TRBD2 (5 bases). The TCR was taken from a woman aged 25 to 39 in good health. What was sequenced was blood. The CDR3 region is CASAGAYGEQFF. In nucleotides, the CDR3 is TGTGCCAGCGCGGGCGCTTACGGTGAGCAGTTCTTC.